The 26 T cell receptor beta chains listed next were all sequenced from one sample in a study of blood T cell repertoires in COVID-19. The method was immunoSEQ multiplex PCR; TCRdb's version includes in-frame clones alone and lacks a portion of them. The data contain 100,000 or so clones, roughly 79% of them seen just once; the ten biggest clones take up approximately 10%. Material for sequencing was peripheral blood. All receptors come from a woman aged 70-85 years with acute or convalescent COVID-19.

This chain joins TRBV29-1 and TRBJ2-7; 8 nucleotides match TRBD1. Trimming cost V 6 bases and J 2 bases; bases outside gene matches: 6. The CDR3 sequence is 13 residues long. The V gene's germline CDR1 is SQVTM and CDR2 ANQGSEA. CDR3 in amino acids: CSVDGTGPYEQYF. The CDR3, as DNA: TGCAGCGTCGACGGGACAGGTCCCTACGAGCAGTACTTC.

The chain carries TRBV3-1 (or the pseudogene TRBV3-2) and TRBJ1-2, with 7 nucleotides matching TRBD1. Germline-derived CDR1 and CDR2 are LGHDT and YNNKEL (reference sequence). The V gene end was trimmed by 1 base and the J gene end by 3 bases; junction bases not matched to a gene: 11. This CDR3 comprises 17 residues. CDR3 sequence: CASSQVFGDQGDYGYTF. The CDR3, as DNA: TGTGCCAGCAGCCAAGTTTTTGGGGACCAGGGGGACTATGGCTACACCTTC.

The chain carries TRBV24-1 and TRBJ2-2; possible D gene TRBD1, 5 bases. The CDR3 consists of 14 residues. Germline CDR1 and CDR2: KGHDR and SFDVKD. Trimming stripped 10 bases from V and 0 bases from J, with 11 bases between. The CDR3 sequence is CATSGRTNTGELFF. The CDR3 nucleotides are TGTGCCACGTCAGGGCGGACGAACACCGGGGAGCTGTTTTTT.

This clone is a singleton in its sample. The junction and the germline gene differ at one end; a read error may be behind it. This specimen includes other DNA sequences encoding the same CDR3. CDR3 DNA: TGTGCCAGCAGCGCGGTAATCGACACCGGGGAGTTGTTTTTT. It encodes CASSAVIDTGELFF. The gene calls are TRBV9 and TRBJ2-2; weak D call: TRBD2 (5 bases). The CDR3 has 14 residues. Germline CDR1 SGDLS, CDR2 YYNGEE.

This clone came up once. The rearrangement links TRBV5-6 to TRBJ1-2, with TRBD1 as a possible D gene (5 bases). The CDR3 covers 14 residues. The V end lost 5 bases, the J end lost 0 bases, and 11 bases lay between the germline ends. Per germline, CDR1 SGHDT and CDR2 YYEEEE. The CDR3 region has the DNA TGTGCCAGCAGTGACGGGGGGGCTAACTATGGCTACACCTTC. Translation gives CASSDGGANYGYTF.

This clone was seen once. This chain joins TRBV24-1 and TRBJ1-4; D gene uncertain. V shed 6 bases and J shed 2 bases, with 9 bases lying between them. The CDR3 is 14 residues long. CDR1 and CDR2 (germline): KGHDR, SFDVKD. DNA of the CDR3: TGTGCCACCAGTCTGGGAGGCACTAATGAAAAACTGTTTTTT. This encodes CATSLGGTNEKLFF.

The chain employs TRBV5-6 and TRBJ2-7; D is perhaps TRBD1 (6 bases). The V end was cut by 4 bases, the J end by 2 bases, with 16 bases between. The CDR3 is made up of 15 amino acids. The germline CDR1 and CDR2 sequences are SGHDT and YYEEEE. The CDR3 region is CASSAGPDSPYEQYF. CDR3 nucleotides: TGTGCCAGCAGCGCCGGGCCGGACAGTCCCTACGAGCAGTACTTC.

This sequence joins TRBV7-9 and TRBJ2-1; 11 bases agree with TRBD2. Germline CDR1 is SEHNR and CDR2 is FQNEAQ (reference sequence). J gave up 7 bases and V 5 bases, and 7 bases lay outside the gene matches. The CDR3 totals 15 residues. The CDR3 sequence is CASSPGLAVPNEQFF. Written as DNA, the CDR3 is TGTGCCAGCAGCCCGGGACTAGCGGTACCAAATGAGCAGTTCTTC.

V is TRBV3-1 (or the pseudogene TRBV3-2) and J is TRBJ2-3; 7 bases agree with TRBD2. This CDR3 has 17 amino acids. Germline CDR1 reads LGHDT; CDR2 reads YNNKEL (reference sequence). Trimming cost V 1 base and J 2 bases; bases outside gene matches: 9. CDR3 region: CASSQGSGLAATDTQYF. Written as DNA, the CDR3 is TGTGCCAGCAGCCAAGGGTCCGGGCTAGCGGCCACAGATACGCAGTATTTT.

This clone was seen once. The chain carries TRBV27 and TRBJ1-1, with 10 bases fitting TRBD1. There are 14 residues in the CDR3. The V and J ends lost 3 bases and 6 bases, in that order; junction bases with no gene match: 4. Germline CDR1 MNHEY, CDR2 SMNVEV (reference sequence). CDR3 amino acids: CASSFRGQGAEAFF. As DNA, the CDR3 is TGTGCCAGCAGTTTCCGCGGACAGGGGGCTGAAGCTTTCTTT.

This clone was seen more than once but under ten times. The rearrangement links TRBV5-6 to TRBJ1-2; the D gene is possibly TRBD1 (6 bases). This CDR3 comprises 15 residues. The V gene's germline CDR1 is SGHDT and CDR2 YYEEEE. Trimming left V 1 base short and J 7 bases short, with 17 bases between. DNA for the CDR3: TGTGCCAGCAGCTTGTGGCGGGGGGCGGTGACTGGCTACACCTTC. Amino acids: CASSLWRGAVTGYTF. Filled out from reference TRBV5-6 and TRBJ1-2, the complete variable domain reads DAGVTQSPTHLIKTRGQQVTLRCSPKSGHDTVSWYQQALGQGPQFIFQYYEEEERQRGNFPDRFSGHQFPNYSSELNVNALLLGDSALYLCASSLWRGAVTGYTFGSGTRLTVV.

Many counts were recorded for this clone. The genes are TRBV19 and TRBJ1-5; 9 bases match TRBD1. The CDR3 contains 15 residues. J was trimmed by 6 bases and V by 6 bases; bases with no gene match: 9. Per the germline V gene, CDR1 is LNHDA and CDR2 is SQIVND (reference sequence). This chain's CDR3 is CASRAPGQGIQPQHF. The CDR3 region has the DNA TGTGCCAGTAGGGCCCCGGGACAGGGAATTCAGCCCCAGCATTTT.

The rearrangement links TRBV28 to TRBJ2-1, with 9 bases that match TRBD2. Germline V CDR1 and CDR2: MDHEN, SYDVKM. Losses at the gene ends were 8 bases for V and 6 bases for J; bases not matched to a gene: 8. There are 14 residues in the CDR3. The CDR3 loop is CASSLAGRGNEQFF. DNA of the CDR3: TGTGCCAGCTCACTAGCGGGTCGAGGCAATGAGCAGTTCTTC.

The chain couples TRBV18 to TRBJ1-3; D is unresolved. Between the trimmed V and J ends, which lost 3 bases and 5 bases, there was a span of 11 bases. This CDR3 is built from 14 residues. Germline V gives CDR1 KGHSH, CDR2 LQKENI. CDR3 in amino acids: CASSPWAARNTIYF. CDR3 nucleotides: TGTGCCAGCTCACCGTGGGCAGCCCGAAACACCATATATTTT.

The CDR3 nucleotides read TGTGCCAGTAGTATAGATGAGACTAGCTATGAGCAGTTCTTC. As protein: CASSIDETSYEQFF. J is TRBJ2-1 and V is TRBV19; 7 bases agree with TRBD2. The CDR3 covers 14 residues. Trimming took 0 bases from V and 8 from J; bases not matched to a gene: 4. Germline V lookup: CDR1 LNHDA, CDR2 SQIVND (reference sequence).

This clone was counted a few times. V usage is TRBV7-2 and J usage is TRBJ1-5; D is unresolved. V was shortened by 5 bases and J by 1 base, with 9 bases between the two germline ends. The CDR3 is 14 amino acids. Germline CDR1 and CDR2: SGHTA and FQGNSA. In nucleotides, the CDR3 is TGTGCCAGCAGCCTCGGACTGAGCAATCAGCCCCAGCATTTT. Its protein is CASSLGLSNQPQHF.

The chain carries TRBV9 and TRBJ1-2, with 9 nucleotides matching TRBD1. V trimming: 4 bases; J trimming: 8 bases; junction bases outside the gene matches: 6. Germline V CDR1 and CDR2: SGDLS, YYNGEE. There are 13 residues in the CDR3. CDR3 sequence (DNA): TGTGCCAGCAGCCCGGGGACAGGGAGAGGCTACACCTTC. This encodes CASSPGTGRGYTF.

V usage is TRBV5-6 and J usage is TRBJ2-5; 7 nucleotides match TRBD1. Germline V gene lookup returns CDR1 SGHDT and CDR2 YYEEEE. CDR3 size: 13 residues. Trimming at V came to 4 bases and at J to 3 bases, leaving 3 bases not matched to a gene. The CDR3: CASSGTDKETQYF. CDR3 sequence (DNA): TGTGCCAGCAGCGGGACAGATAAAGAGACCCAGTACTTC.

The chain employs TRBV7-9 and TRBJ2-1; 11 nucleotides agree with TRBD2. CDR3 length: 15 residues. V trimming: 3 bases; J trimming: 5 bases; junction bases outside the gene matches: 3. Germline V gene data show CDR1 as SEHNR and CDR2 as FQNEAQ (reference sequence). The CDR3 DNA follows: TGTGCCAGCAGCTTTCTAGCGGGAGGAGACAATGAGCAGTTCTTC. Translation: CASSFLAGGDNEQFF.

This clone showed up just once. The chain recombines TRBV9 with TRBJ1-4; perhaps TRBD1 as D (6 bases). Trimming left V 4 bases short and J 8 bases short, with 18 bases between. This CDR3 region has 15 residues. The germline gives CDR1 SGDLS, CDR2 YYNGEE. The DNA for the CDR3 is TGTGCCAGCAGCCGGCTCACAGGGATGGGCGAAAAACTGTTTTTT. It is translated as CASSRLTGMGEKLFF.

This clone was seen more than once but under ten times. V usage is TRBV15 and J usage is TRBJ1-2, with 8 bases identical to TRBD1. Trimming removed 1 base from V and 7 bases from J; junction bases left unmatched: 11. In germline, CDR1 is LNHNV, CDR2 YYDKDF (reference sequence). This CDR3 has 16 residues. The CDR3 protein is CATSRALPGGQGGYTF. DNA for the CDR3: TGTGCCACCAGCAGAGCGTTACCAGGGGGCCAGGGTGGCTACACCTTC.

The J gene is TRBJ1-5, the V gene TRBV2, with D maybe TRBD1 (6 bases). Germline lookup yields CDR1 SNHLY and CDR2 FYNNEI. Trimming shortened V by 9 bases and J by 4 bases, and 10 bases separated the two germline ends. The CDR3 covers 12 residues. The chain's CDR3 is CASNRDNQPQHF. CDR3 in DNA: TGTGCCAGTAACAGGGATAATCAGCCCCAGCATTTT.

The V and J genes are TRBV11-2 and TRBJ2-1; D perhaps matches TRBD1 (5 bases). The CDR3 covers 12 residues. Per germline, CDR1 SGHAT and CDR2 FQNNGV. With 0 bases removed from V and 15 bases from J, the gap between germline ends came to 12 bases. Here the CDR3 DNA reads TGTGCCAGCAGCTTAGAGGGGCCAGATCGGTTCTTC. Its translation is CASSLEGPDRFF.

This clone was recorded once. The rearrangement links TRBV10-2 to TRBJ1-6; 12 bases fit TRBD1. After removal of 1 base from V and 14 bases from J, the junction contained 9 bases not matched to a gene. The CDR3 length is 16 residues. Germline V lookup: CDR1 WSHSY, CDR2 SAAADI. CDR3 nucleotide sequence: TGCGCCAGCAGTGAGTTTATACCGGGACAGGGGGCATCCCTCCACTTT. Amino acids: CASSEFIPGQGASLHF.

The CDR3 is CASSPFLEYRDSYEQYF. CDR3 coding DNA: TGTGCCAGCAGCCCGTTCTTGGAATATCGGGACAGCTACGAGCAGTACTTC. V usage is TRBV3-1 (or the pseudogene TRBV3-2) and J usage is TRBJ2-7, with 7 bases that match TRBD1. CDR3 length: 17 amino acids. CDR1 and CDR2 (germline): LGHDT, YNNKEL (reference sequence). V was clipped by 4 bases and J by 3 bases; unmatched bases: 15.

The rearrangement uses TRBV6-2 or TRBV6-3 and TRBJ2-3, with D maybe TRBD2 (5 bases). Germline-derived CDR1 and CDR2 are MNHEY and SVGEGT. This CDR3 has 17 residues. V dropped 3 bases and J dropped 2 bases, with 18 bases sitting between them. This chain's CDR3 is CASSYGGFATYTDTQYF. Written as DNA, the CDR3 is TGTGCCAGCAGTTATGGAGGTTTCGCCACTTACACAGATACGCAGTATTTT.